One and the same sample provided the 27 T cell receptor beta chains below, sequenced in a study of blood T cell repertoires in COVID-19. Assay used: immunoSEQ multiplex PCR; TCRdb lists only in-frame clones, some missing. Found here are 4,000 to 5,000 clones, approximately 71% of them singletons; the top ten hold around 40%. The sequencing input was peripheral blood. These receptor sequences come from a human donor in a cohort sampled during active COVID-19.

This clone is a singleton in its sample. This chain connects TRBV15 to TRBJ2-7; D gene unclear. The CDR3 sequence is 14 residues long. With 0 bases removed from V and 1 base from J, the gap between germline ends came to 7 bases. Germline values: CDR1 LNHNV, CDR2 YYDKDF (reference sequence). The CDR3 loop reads CATSREPGSYEQYF. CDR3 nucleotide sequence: TGTGCCACCAGCAGAGAACCCGGTTCCTACGAGCAGTACTTC. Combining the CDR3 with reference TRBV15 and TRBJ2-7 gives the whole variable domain DAMVIQNPRYQVTQFGKPVTLSCSQTLNHNVMYWYQQKSSQAPKLLFHYYDKDFNNEADTPDNFQSRRPNTSFCFLDIRSPGLGDTAMYLCATSREPGSYEQYFGPGTRLTVT.

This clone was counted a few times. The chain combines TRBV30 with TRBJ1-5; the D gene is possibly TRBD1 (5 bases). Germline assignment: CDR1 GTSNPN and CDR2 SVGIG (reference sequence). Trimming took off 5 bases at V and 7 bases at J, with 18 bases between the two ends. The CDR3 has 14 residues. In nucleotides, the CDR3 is TGTGCCTGGTGGGGATCAGGGAAAGGACAGCCCCAGCATTTT. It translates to CAWWGSGKGQPQHF.

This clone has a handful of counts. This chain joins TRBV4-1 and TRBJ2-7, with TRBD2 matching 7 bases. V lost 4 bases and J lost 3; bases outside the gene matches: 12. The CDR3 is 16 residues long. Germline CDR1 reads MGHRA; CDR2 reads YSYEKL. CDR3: CASSRGPSGEGYEQYF. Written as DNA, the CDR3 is TGCGCCAGCAGCCGAGGTCCTAGTGGGGAGGGCTACGAGCAGTACTTC.

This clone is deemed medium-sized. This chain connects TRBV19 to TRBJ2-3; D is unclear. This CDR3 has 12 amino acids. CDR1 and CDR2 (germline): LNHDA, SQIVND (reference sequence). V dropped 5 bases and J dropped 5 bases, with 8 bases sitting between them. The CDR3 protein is CASSYPRDTQYF. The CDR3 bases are TGTGCCAGTAGTTACCCTAGAGATACGCAGTATTTT. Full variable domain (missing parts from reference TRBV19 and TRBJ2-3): DGGITQSPKYLFRKEGQNVTLSCEQNLNHDAMYWYRQDPGQGLRLIYYSQIVNDFQKGDIAEGYSVSREKKESFPLTVTSAQKNPTAFYLCASSYPRDTQYFGPGTRLTVL.

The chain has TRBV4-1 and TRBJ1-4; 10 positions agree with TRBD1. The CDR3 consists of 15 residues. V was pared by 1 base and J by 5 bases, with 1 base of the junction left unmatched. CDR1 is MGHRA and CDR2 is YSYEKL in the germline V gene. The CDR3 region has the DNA TGCGCCAGCAGCCAAGTGGGACAGGGGAATGAAAAACTGTTTTTT. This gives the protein CASSQVGQGNEKLFF.

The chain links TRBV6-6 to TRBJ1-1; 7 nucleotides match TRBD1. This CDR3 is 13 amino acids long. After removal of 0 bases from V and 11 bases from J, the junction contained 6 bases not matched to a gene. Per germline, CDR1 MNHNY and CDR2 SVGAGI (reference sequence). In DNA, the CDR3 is TGTGCCAGCAGTTACTCCACGACAGGGTCGGCTTTCTTT. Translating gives CASSYSTTGSAFF.

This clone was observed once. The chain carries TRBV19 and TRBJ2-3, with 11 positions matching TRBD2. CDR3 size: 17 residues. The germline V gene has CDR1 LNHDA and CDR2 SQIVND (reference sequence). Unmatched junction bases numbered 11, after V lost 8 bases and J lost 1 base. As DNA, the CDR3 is TGTGCCAGTTCCGGGACTAGCGGCTATTTTCGCACAGATACGCAGTATTTT. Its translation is CASSGTSGYFRTDTQYF.

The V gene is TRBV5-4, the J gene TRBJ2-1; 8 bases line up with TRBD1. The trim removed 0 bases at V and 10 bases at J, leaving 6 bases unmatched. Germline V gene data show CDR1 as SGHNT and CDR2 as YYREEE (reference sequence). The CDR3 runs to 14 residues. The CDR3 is CASSLARTGREQFF. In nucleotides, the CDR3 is TGTGCCAGCAGCTTGGCTAGGACAGGGAGAGAGCAGTTCTTC.

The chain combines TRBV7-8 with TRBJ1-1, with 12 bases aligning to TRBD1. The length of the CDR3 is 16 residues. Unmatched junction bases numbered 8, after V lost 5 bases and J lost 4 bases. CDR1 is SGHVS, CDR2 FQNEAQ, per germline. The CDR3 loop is CASSKTGTGGATEAFF. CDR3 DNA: TGTGCCAGCAGCAAAACCGGGACAGGGGGCGCCACTGAAGCTTTCTTT.

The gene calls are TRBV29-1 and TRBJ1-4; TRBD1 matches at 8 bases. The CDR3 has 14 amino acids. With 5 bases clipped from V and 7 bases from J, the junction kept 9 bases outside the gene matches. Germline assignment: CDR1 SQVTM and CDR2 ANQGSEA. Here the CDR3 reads CSVHTQGGREKLFF. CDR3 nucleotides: TGCAGCGTTCATACACAGGGGGGACGTGAAAAACTGTTTTTT.

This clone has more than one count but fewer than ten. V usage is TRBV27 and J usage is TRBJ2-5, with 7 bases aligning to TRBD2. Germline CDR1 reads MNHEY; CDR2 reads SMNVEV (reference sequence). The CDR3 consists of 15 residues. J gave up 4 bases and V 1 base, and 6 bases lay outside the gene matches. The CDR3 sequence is CASSLFWGGVETQYF. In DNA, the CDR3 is TGTGCCAGCAGTTTATTCTGGGGGGGGGTAGAGACCCAGTACTTC.

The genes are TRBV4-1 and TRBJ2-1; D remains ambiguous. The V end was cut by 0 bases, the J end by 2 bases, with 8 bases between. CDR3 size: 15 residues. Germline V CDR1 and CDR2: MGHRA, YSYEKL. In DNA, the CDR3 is TGCGCCAGCAGCCAAGACGGAGAGACCTACAATGAGCAGTTCTTC. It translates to CASSQDGETYNEQFF.

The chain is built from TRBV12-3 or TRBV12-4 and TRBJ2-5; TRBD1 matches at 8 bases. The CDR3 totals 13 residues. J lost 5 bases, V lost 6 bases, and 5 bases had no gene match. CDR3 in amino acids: CASSRTGLETQYF. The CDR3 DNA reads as TGTGCCAGCAGCAGGACAGGGCTCGAGACCCAGTACTTC.

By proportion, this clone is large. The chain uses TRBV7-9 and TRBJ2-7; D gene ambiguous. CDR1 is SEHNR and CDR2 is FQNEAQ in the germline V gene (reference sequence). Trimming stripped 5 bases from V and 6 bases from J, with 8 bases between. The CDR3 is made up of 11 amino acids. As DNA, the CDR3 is TGTGCCAGCAGCCGGTCCGGCGAGCAGTACTTC. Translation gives CASSRSGEQYF. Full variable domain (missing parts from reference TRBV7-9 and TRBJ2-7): DTGVSQNPRHKITKRGQNVTFRCDPISEHNRLYWYRQTLGQGPEFLTYFQNEAQLEKSRLLSDRFSAERPKGSFSTLEIQRTEQGDSAMYLCASSRSGEQYFGPGTRLTVT.

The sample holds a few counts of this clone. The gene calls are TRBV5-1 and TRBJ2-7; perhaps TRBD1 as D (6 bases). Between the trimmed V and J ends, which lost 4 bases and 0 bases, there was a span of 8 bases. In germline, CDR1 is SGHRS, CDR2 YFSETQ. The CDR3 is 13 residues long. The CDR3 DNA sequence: TGCGCCAGCAGCCCGGACAGCTCCTACGAGCAGTACTTC. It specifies CASSPDSSYEQYF.

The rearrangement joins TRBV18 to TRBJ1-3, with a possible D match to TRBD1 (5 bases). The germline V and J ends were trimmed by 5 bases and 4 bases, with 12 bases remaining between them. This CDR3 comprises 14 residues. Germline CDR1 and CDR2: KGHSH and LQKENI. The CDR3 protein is CASSVGQGGNTIYF. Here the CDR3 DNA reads TGTGCCAGCTCAGTCGGACAAGGAGGAAACACCATATATTTT.

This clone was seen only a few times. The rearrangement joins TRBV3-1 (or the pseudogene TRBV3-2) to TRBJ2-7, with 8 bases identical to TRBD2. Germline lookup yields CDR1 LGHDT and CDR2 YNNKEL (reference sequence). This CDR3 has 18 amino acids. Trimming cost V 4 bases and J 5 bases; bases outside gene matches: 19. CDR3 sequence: CASSRLGAGAVLPHEQYF. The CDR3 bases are TGTGCCAGCAGCCGCCTCGGAGCGGGGGCCGTCCTCCCCCACGAGCAGTACTTC.

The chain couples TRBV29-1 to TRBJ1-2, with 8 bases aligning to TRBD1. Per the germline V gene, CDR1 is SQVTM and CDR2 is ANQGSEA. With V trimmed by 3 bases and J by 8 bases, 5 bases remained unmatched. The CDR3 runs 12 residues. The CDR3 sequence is CSVERTGLGYTF. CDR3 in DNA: TGCAGCGTTGAGCGGACAGGGTTGGGCTACACCTTC.

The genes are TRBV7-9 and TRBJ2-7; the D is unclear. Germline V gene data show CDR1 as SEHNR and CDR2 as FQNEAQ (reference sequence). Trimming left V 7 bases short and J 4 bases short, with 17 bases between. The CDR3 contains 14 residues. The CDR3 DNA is TGTGCCAGCACCCCCGCCAGGTTTGGATACGAGCAGTACTTC. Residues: CASTPARFGYEQYF.

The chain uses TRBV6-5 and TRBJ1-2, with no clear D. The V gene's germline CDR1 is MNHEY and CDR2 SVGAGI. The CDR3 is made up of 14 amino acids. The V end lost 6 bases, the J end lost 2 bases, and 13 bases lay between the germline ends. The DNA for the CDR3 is TGTGCCAGCAGGAGCGGACCCTTCAACTATGGCTACACCTTC. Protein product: CASRSGPFNYGYTF.

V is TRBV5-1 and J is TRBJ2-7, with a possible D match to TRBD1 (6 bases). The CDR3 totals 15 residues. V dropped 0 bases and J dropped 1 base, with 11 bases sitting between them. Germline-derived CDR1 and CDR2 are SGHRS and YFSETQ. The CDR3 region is CASSLVPGASYEQYF. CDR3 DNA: TGCGCCAGCAGCTTGGTGCCAGGGGCGTCCTACGAGCAGTACTTC.

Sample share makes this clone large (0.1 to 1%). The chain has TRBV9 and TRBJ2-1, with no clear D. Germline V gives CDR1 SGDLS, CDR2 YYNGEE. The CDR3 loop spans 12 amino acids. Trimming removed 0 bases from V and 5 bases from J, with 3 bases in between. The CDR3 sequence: CASSVADNEQFF. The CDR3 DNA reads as TGTGCCAGCAGCGTAGCGGACAATGAGCAGTTCTTC.

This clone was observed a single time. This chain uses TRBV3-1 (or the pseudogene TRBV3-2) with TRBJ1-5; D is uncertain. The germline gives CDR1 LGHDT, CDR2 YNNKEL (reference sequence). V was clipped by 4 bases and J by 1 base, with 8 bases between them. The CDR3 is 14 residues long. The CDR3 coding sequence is TGTGCCAGCAGCCTAGGAGAGAGCAATCAGCCCCAGCATTTT. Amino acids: CASSLGESNQPQHF.

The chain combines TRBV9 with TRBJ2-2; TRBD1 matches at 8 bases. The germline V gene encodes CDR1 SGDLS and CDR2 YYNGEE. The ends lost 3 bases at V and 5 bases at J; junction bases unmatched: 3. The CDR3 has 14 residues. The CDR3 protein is CASSGTGGTGELFF. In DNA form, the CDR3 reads TGTGCCAGCAGCGGTACAGGGGGGACCGGGGAGCTGTTTTTT.

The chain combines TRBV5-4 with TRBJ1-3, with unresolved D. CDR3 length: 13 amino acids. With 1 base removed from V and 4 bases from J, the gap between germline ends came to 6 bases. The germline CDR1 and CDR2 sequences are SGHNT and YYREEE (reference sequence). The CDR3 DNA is TGTGCCAGCAGCTTGCGAGCGGGAAACACCATATATTTT. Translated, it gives CASSLRAGNTIYF.

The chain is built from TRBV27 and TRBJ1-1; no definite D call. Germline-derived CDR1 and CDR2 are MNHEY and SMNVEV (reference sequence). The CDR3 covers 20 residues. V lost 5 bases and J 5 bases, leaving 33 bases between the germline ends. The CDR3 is CASSTLFGEFEVLGRTEAFF. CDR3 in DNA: TGTGCCAGCAGTACCCTCTTTGGAGAATTTGAGGTGCTCGGTAGGACTGAAGCTTTCTTT.

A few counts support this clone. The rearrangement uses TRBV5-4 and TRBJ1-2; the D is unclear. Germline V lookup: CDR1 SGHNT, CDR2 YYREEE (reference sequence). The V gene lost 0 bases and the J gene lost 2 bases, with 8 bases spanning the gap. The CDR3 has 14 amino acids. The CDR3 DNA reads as TGTGCCAGCAGCTTGGTCGGCGGGAACTATGGCTACACCTTC. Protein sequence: CASSLVGGNYGYTF.